This T cell receptor (beta chain) was identified in a study of tumor and adjacent non-tumor tissue in lung cancer. At the level of the study: The cohort had roughly 12 adenocarcinoma, a couple of squamous cell and 1 small cell patients. Each sample yielded a few million productive TCRbeta reads on average. Patients were aged about 30 to 80, approximately 11 men and roughly 5 women, stage I to III.

On this clonotype itself: Its cognate antigen is unknown. One end of the junction varies from germline; a read error may be responsible.

Broader study findings: Compared with tumor, normal lung showed significantly lower TCR diversity.

The library came from three nested PCR rounds adapted from ARM-PCR protocols. TCRdb reanalysed the multiplex PCR reads using MiXCR and keeps one entry per CDR3 protein. The sample includes some 80,000 distinct CDR3 sequences, around 76% of them seen just once. No cell sorting was done before RNA was extracted from the tissue. Distant lung tissue was collected more than 3 cm away from the tumor edge. This clonotype was sampled from a woman aged 45-65 years with non-small cell lung cancer. The specimen was distant non-tumor lung tissue.

CDR3 loop: CASSYDYSTDTQYF. CDR3 coding DNA: TGTGCCAGCAGTTACGATTACAGCACAGATACACAGTATTTT. V gene TRBV6-6 combines with J gene TRBJ2-3; D gene ambiguous. This CDR3 spans 14 amino acids. CDR1 and CDR2 (germline): MNHNY, SVGAGI (reference sequence).